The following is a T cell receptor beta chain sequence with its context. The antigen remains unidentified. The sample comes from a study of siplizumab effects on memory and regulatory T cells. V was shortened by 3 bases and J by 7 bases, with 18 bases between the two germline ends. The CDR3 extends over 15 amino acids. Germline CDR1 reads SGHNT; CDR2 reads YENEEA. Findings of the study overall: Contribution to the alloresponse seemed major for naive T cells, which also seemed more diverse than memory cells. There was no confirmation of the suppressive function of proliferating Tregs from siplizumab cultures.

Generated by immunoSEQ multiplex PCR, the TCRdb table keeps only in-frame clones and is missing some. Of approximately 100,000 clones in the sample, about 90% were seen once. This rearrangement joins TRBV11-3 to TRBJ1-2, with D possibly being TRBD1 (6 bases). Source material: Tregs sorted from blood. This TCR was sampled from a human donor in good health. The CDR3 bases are TGTGCCAGCAGCTTGGAATGGCAGGGGAGGGGTGGCTACACCTTC. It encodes CASSLEWQGRGGYTF.